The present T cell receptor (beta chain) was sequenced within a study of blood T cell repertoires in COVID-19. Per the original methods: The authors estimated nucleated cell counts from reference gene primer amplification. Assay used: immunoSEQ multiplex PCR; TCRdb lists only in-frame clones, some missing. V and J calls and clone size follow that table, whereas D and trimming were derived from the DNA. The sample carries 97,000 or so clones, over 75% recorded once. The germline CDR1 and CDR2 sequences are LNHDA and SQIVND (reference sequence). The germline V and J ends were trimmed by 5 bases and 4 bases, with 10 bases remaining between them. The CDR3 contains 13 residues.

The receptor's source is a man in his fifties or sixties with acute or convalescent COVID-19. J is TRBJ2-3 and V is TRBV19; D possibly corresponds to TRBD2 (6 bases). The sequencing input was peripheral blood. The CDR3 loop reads CASSRRRADTQYF. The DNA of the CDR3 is TGTGCCAGTAGTCGGAGGAGGGCAGATACGCAGTATTTT.